The entry below describes one T cell receptor beta chain. Its matching antigen is unknown. The authors ran a second PCR of roughly 6 to 11 cycles using a sample-barcoded 5' primer and a J-beta primer mix. Each cDNA molecule carried a tag from a template-switch adaptor that contained 12 random nucleotides. TCRdb independently ran MiXCR on the 5' RACE reads; one entry per CDR3 protein. The sample consists of 600,000 to 800,000 distinct CDR3 sequences, 40% to 65% of them appearing once. The sample originates from a study of blood T cells in healthy people across ages. Study findings and constraints: Estimated diversity, derived from one million T cells, was regarded as an underestimate. A roughly linear fall in TCR beta diversity per million T cells was seen with increasing age. In long-lived donors, naive CD4+ cell counts and diversity exceeded those of aged donors.

The sequence derives from a woman of 80 years or more in good health. The specimen sequenced was blood.

CDR3 coding DNA: TGTGCCACCAGCAGGCCGGGACAGGGTTGGGATGAGCAGTTCTTC. Residues: CATSRPGQGWDEQFF. The J gene is TRBJ2-1, the V gene TRBV15; 9 nucleotides match TRBD1. The CDR3 is made up of 15 amino acids. Germline V lookup: CDR1 LNHNV, CDR2 YYDKDF (reference sequence). V shed 3 bases and J 8 bases; nucleotides not matched to a gene: 8.